Below are 5 T cell receptor beta chains sequenced from a single sample in a study of T-cell reconstitution after alpha-beta-depleted transplantation in children. A library of TCRbeta sequences, prepared with unique molecular identifiers, was generated. From the PCR reads, TCRdb called clonotypes with MiXCR, one entry per CDR3 protein. The top ten clones hold about 25% of a sample with approximately 120,000 distinct CDR3 sequences, about 9.9% of them seen once. The material was PBMCs, mostly from graft donor cells, obtained 180 days after TCRalphabeta/CD19-depleted stem cell transplant. The receptors were sampled from a girl less than two years old who had a stem cell transplant for combined immunodeficiency, so the T cells may come from the graft donor.

This clonotype was recorded a few times. The CDR3 nucleotides are TGCGCCAGCAGCTTCGGACAGGGTCTTCGGTACGAGCAGTACTTC. Amino acids: CASSFGQGLRYEQYF. The chain has TRBV5-1 and TRBJ2-7; 8 bases line up with TRBD1. V lost 2 bases, J lost 4 bases, and 8 bases stayed unmatched. The CDR3 totals 15 residues. CDR1 is SGHRS and CDR2 is YFSETQ in the germline V gene.

This clonotype has a handful of counts. The rearrangement joins TRBV24-1 to TRBJ2-1, with D perhaps matching TRBD2 (6 bases). CDR3 length: 13 residues. Germline-derived CDR1 and CDR2 are KGHDR and SFDVKD. V was pared by 12 bases and J by 7 bases, with 18 bases between. The chain's CDR3 is CAVFSGPWNEQFF. The CDR3 DNA follows: TGTGCCGTATTCAGCGGGCCGTGGAATGAGCAGTTCTTC.

This clonotype was found a few times. The V and J genes are TRBV18 and TRBJ2-4; D gene uncertain. CDR1 and CDR2 (germline): KGHSH, LQKENI. The CDR3 has 11 residues. The V and J ends lost 3 bases and 5 bases respectively, with 2 bases between them. Here the CDR3 DNA reads TGTGCCAGCTCACCTGAAAACATTCAGTACTTC. It is translated as CASSPENIQYF. Full variable domain (rest looked up from reference TRBV18 and TRBJ2-4): NAGVMQNPRHLVRRRGQEARLRCSPMKGHSHVYWYRQLPEEGLKFMVYLQKENIIDESGMPKERFSAEFPKEGPSILRIQQVVRGDSAAYFCASSPENIQYFGAGTRLSVL.

This chain links TRBV28 with TRBJ2-7, with a possible D match to TRBD2 (5 bases). The CDR3 has 14 amino acids. Trimming took off 4 bases at V and 0 bases at J, with 10 bases between the two ends. Germline V gene data show CDR1 as MDHEN and CDR2 as SYDVKM. The CDR3 reads CASSSRGASYEQYF. The CDR3 DNA sequence: TGTGCCAGCAGTTCCCGGGGTGCCTCCTACGAGCAGTACTTC.

This clonotype was recorded many times. The chain joins TRBV6-2 or TRBV6-3 to TRBJ2-3; 9 bases are shared with TRBD1. The junction had 7 bases not matched to a gene; V was cut back by 2 bases and J by 1 base. Per the germline V gene, CDR1 is MNHEY and CDR2 is SVGEGT. The CDR3 has 17 amino acids. In DNA form, the CDR3 reads TGTGCCAGCAGTTACCGTCCCACAGGGGGCGGCACAGATACGCAGTATTTT. Protein: CASSYRPTGGGTDTQYF.